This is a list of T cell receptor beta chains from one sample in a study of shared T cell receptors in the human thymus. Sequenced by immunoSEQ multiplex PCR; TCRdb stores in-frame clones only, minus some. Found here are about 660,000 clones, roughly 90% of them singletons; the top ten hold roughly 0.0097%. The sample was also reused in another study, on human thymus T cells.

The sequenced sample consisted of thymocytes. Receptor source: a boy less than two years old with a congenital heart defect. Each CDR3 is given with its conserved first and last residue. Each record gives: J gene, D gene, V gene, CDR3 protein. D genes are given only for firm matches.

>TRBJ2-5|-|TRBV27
CASRVTGQQETQYF
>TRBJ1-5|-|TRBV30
CAWSPQGPPQPQHF
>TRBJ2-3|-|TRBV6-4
CASSESGGPTDTQYF
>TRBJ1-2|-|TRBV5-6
CASSPRGSYYGYTF
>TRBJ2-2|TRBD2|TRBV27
CANLAGESGELFF
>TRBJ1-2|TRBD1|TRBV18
CASSSGDRPYPYGYTF
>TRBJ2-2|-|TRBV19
CASSITLGAGATGELFF
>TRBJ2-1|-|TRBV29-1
CSVDTLVQNSYNEQFF
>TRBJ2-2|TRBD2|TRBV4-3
CASSQEVGASGSLTGELFF
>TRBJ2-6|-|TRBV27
CASRPIRGSSSVGTSGANVLTF
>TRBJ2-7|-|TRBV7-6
CASSLGGAWEQYF
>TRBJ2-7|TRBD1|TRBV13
CASSLKWDRDYEQYF
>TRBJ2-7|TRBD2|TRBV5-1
CASSLEDPWRTSGRAHEQYF
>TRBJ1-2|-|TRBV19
CASSLGDGGYGYTF
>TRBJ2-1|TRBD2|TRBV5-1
CASSSSGRAYNEQFF
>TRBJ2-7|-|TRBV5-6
CASSRTLTGHQGSGEQYF
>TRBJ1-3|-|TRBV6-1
CASSEVGVGNTIYF
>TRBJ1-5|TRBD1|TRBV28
CASSCRGRDQPQHF
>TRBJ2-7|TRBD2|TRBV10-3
CAIRRAGADEQYF
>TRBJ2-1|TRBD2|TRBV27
CASSYGGCGTSFGEQFF
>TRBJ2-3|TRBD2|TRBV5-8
CASSPGPAGSTDTQYF
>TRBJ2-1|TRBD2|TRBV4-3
CASSRRLAGGPNNEQFF
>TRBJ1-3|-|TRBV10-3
CAISESFPGIGWNTIYF
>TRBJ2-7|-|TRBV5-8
CASSWGQPYSSYEQYF
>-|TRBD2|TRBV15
CATSRHGRGEQYF
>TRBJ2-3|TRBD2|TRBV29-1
CSDILLGREGRGTDTQYF
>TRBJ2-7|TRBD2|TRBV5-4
CASSSTPTSGKTYEQYF